This T cell receptor beta chain was captured in a study of blood T cell repertoires in COVID-19. The overall study: Donors in the United States, Italy and Spain gave samples during acute or convalescent COVID-19. The cDNA or gDNA used as material had been derived from T cells, B-cell-depleted T cells, or PBMCs.

About this clone itself: Other nucleotide sequences in the sample specify the same CDR3.

Per the original data handling: Amplification with reference gene primers provided the estimates of nucleated cell counts. Sequenced by immunoSEQ multiplex PCR; TCRdb stores in-frame clones only, minus some. V and J calls and clone size are copied from that table; D and trimming were computed from the DNA. The table lists 25,000 to 35,000 clones, around nine tenths of them singletons. The TCR sequence derives from a human donor in a cohort sampled during active COVID-19. Material for sequencing was peripheral blood.

CDR3: CASSLRGNNQPQHF. DNA for the CDR3: TGTGCCAGTAGTCTAAGGGGTAACAATCAGCCCCAGCATTTT. This chain uses TRBV19 with TRBJ1-5; D is possibly TRBD1 (5 bases). Trimming pared 5 bases from V and 3 bases from J, leaving 11 bases between. This CDR3 has 14 residues. Germline V gene data show CDR1 as LNHDA and CDR2 as SQIVND (reference sequence).